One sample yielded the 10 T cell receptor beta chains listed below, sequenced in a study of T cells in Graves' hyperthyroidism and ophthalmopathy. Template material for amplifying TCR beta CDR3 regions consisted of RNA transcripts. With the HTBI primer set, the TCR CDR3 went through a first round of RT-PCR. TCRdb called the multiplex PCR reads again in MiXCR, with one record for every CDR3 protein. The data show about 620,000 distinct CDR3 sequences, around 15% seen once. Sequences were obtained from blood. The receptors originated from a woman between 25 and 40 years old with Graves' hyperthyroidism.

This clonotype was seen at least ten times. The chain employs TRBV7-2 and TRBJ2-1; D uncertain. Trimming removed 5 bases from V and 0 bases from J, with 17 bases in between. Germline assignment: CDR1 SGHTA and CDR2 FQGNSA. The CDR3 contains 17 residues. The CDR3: CASSPHLRKSSYNEQFF. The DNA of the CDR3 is TGTGCCAGCAGCCCCCACCTGAGGAAGAGCTCCTACAATGAGCAGTTCTTC.

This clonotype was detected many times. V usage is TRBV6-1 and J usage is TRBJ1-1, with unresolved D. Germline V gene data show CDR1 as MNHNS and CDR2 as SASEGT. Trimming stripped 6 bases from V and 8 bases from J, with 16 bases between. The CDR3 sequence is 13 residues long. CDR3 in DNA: TGTGCCAGCAGCGAATCGACCCCGAGGGAAGCTTTCTTT. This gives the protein CASSESTPREAFF.

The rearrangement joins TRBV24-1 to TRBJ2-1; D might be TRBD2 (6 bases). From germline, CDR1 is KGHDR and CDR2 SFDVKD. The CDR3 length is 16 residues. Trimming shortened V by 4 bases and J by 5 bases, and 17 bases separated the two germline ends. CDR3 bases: TGTGCCACCAGTGACGGTCGGGGGAGTTTTAACAATGAGCAGTTCTTC. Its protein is CATSDGRGSFNNEQFF.

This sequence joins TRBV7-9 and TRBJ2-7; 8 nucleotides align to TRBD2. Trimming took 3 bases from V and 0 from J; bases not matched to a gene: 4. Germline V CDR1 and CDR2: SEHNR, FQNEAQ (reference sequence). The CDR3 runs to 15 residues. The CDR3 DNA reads TGTGCCAGCAGCTTCCCCAGCGGGAGCTCCTACGAGCAGTACTTC. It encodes CASSFPSGSSYEQYF. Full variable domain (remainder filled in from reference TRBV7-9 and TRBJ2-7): DTGVSQNPRHKITKRGQNVTFRCDPISEHNRLYWYRQTLGQGPEFLTYFQNEAQLEKSRLLSDRFSAERPKGSFSTLEIQRTEQGDSAMYLCASSFPSGSSYEQYFGPGTRLTVT.

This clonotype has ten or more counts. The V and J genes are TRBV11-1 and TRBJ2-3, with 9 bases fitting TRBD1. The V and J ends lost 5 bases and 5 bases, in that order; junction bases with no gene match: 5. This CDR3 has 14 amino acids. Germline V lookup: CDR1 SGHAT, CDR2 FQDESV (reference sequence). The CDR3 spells CASSPQGARDTQYF. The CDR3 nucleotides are TGTGCCAGCAGCCCACAGGGGGCAAGAGATACGCAGTATTTT.

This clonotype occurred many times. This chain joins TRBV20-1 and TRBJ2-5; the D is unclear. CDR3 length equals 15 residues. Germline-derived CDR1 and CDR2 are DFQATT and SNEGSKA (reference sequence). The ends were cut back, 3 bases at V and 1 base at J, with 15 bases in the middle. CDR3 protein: CSARVGDLPQETQYF. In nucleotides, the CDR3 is TGCAGTGCTAGGGTAGGCGACTTGCCCCAAGAGACCCAGTACTTC.

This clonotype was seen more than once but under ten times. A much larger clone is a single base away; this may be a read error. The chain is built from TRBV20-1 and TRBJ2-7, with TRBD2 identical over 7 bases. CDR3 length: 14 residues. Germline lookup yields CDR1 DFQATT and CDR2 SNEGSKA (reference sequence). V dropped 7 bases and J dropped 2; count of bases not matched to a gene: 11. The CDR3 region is CSGESGETPYEQYF. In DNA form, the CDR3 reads TGCAGTGGGGAGAGCGGGGAGACTCCCTACGAGCAGTACTTC.

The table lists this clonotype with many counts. The CDR3 loop is CAWTRSNYGYTF. The CDR3 DNA sequence: TGTGCCTGGACCCGGAGTAACTATGGCTACACCTTC. The chain is built from TRBV30 and TRBJ1-2; unclear D gene. The CDR3 runs to 12 residues. Germline CDR1 and CDR2: GTSNPN and SVGIG (reference sequence). Trimming took off 4 bases at V and 1 base at J, with 7 bases between the two ends.

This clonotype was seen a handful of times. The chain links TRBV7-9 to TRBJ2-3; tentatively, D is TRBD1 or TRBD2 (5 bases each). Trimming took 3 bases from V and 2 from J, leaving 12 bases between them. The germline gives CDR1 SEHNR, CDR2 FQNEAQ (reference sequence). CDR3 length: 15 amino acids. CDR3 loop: CASSFSGAATDTQYF. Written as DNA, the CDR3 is TGTGCCAGCAGCTTCTCCGGGGCTGCCACAGATACGCAGTATTTT.

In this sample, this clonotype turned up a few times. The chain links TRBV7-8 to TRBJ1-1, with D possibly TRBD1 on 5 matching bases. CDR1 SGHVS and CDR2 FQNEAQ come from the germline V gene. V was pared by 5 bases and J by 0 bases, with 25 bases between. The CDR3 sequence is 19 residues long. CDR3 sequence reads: CASSARIGTPGGVNTEAFF. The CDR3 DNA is TGTGCCAGCAGCGCCAGAATCGGGACTCCGGGAGGCGTGAACACTGAAGCTTTCTTT.